The clone carrying this TCR beta chain was picked up a small number of times. The antigen is undetermined. This sample is part of a study of cytomegalovirus exposure and HLA in healthy donors. Study-wide points: Reported performance of the classifier showed diagnosis of cytomegalovirus status with high specificity and sensitivity. Earlier analysis found most TCR beta V segments productive about 87% or about 30% of the time.

60 Vbeta and 13 Jbeta primers were used in PCR. Sequencing used immunoSEQ multiplex PCR; TCRdb keeps in-frame clones, though not all of them. Seen here are roughly 130,000 clones, around 66% observed once, and the top ten hold approximately 6.5%. Germline V gene sequence: CDR1 SGDLS, CDR2 YYNGEE. The CDR3 contains 16 residues. V lost 0 bases, J lost 4 bases, and 15 bases lay in between. The receptor was derived from a woman aged 55 to 70 in good health and CMV-seronegative. The chain combines TRBV9 with TRBJ2-3; possible D gene TRBD2, 6 bases. The sequenced sample consisted of PBMCs. The DNA of the CDR3 is TGTGCCAGCAGCGTAGTACCGATGGGGGGTTCAGATACGCAGTATTTT. This encodes CASSVVPMGGSDTQYF. The full variable domain, with the rest looked up from reference TRBV9 and TRBJ2-3, is DSGVTQTPKHLITATGQRVTLRCSPRSGDLSVYWYQQSLDQGLQFLIQYYNGEERAKGNILERFSAQQFPDLHSELNLSSLELGDSALYFCASSVVPMGGSDTQYFGPGTRLTVL.